A selection of T cell receptor beta chains follows, all from one sample in a study of OX40 agonist ivuxolimab in advanced cancers. TCRdb's copy holds only in-frame clones and misses some; the assay was immunoSEQ multiplex PCR. The sample includes approximately 62,000 clones, over 90% of them seen just once. The starting material was CD4+ or CD8+ T cells sorted from blood, obtained in a trial of the OX40 agonist ivuxolimab. The receptors stem from an adult with an advanced solid tumor such as melanoma, head and neck, liver or kidney cancer. CDR3s include the opening cysteine and the closing phenylalanine or tryptophan. Clone sizes are given selectively: once, few, many, or a class where the clone is expanded.

CDR3aa: CASSLGLLATDTQYF
v_gene: TRBV27
abundance: NA
j_gene: TRBJ2-3

CDR3aa: CASSLGRNQPQHF
v_gene: TRBV27
abundance: NA
j_gene: TRBJ1-5

CDR3aa: CASSVGTSGKETQYF
v_gene: TRBV9
abundance: NA
j_gene: TRBJ2-5

CDR3aa: CASSINWATDDYGYTF
v_gene: TRBV19
abundance: NA
j_gene: TRBJ1-2

CDR3aa: CATSRNPLGQPQHF
v_gene: TRBV15
abundance: NA
j_gene: TRBJ1-5

CDR3aa: CASSPPVGETQYF
v_gene: TRBV18
abundance: NA
j_gene: TRBJ2-5

CDR3aa: CASRSTGDSGNTIYF
v_gene: TRBV28
abundance: NA
j_gene: TRBJ1-3

CDR3aa: CASSLDSGPWSEAFF
v_gene: TRBV11-2
abundance: NA
j_gene: TRBJ1-1

CDR3aa: CASSLAGANYGYTF
v_gene: TRBV27
abundance: NA
j_gene: TRBJ1-2

CDR3aa: CASRIPPRVPPNEKLFF
v_gene: TRBV10-1
abundance: NA
j_gene: TRBJ1-4

CDR3aa: CASSSTGHLNTEAFF
v_gene: TRBV7-9
abundance: NA
j_gene: TRBJ1-1

CDR3aa: CASSESSGGGTEAFF
v_gene: TRBV10-1
abundance: NA
j_gene: TRBJ1-1

CDR3aa: CASSLSGAKETQYF
v_gene: TRBV5-6
abundance: NA
j_gene: TRBJ2-5

CDR3aa: CSVEDSLSGGWGGYTF
v_gene: TRBV29-1
abundance: NA
j_gene: TRBJ1-2

CDR3aa: CASSQVPSHEQFF
v_gene: TRBV4-1
abundance: NA
j_gene: TRBJ2-1

CDR3aa: CASSLWAGIHNEQFF
v_gene: TRBV27
abundance: NA
j_gene: TRBJ2-1

CDR3aa: CASSDQINNNSPLHF
v_gene: TRBV2
abundance: once
j_gene: TRBJ1-6